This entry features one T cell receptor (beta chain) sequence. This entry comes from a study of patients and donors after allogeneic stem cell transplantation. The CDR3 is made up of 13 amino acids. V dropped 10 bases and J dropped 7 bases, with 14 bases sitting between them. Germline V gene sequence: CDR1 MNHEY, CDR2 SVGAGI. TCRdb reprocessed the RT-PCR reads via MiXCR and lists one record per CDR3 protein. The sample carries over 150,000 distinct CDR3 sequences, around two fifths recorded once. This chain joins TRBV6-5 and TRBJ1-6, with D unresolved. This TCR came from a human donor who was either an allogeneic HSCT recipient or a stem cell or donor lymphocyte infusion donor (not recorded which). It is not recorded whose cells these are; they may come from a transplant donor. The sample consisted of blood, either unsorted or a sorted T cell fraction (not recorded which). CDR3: CATGESRNSPLHF. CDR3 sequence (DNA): TGTGCCACCGGGGAGTCGCGAAATTCACCCCTCCACTTT.